Here is one T cell receptor (beta chain) with its context. CDR1 and CDR2 from the germline V gene are LNHDA and SQIVND (reference sequence). The CDR3 sequence is 16 residues long. The record originates from a study of blood T cell repertoires in COVID-19. Overall study: The United States, Italy and Spain were the sources of the acute and convalescent COVID-19 samples. T cells, B-cell-depleted T cells, or PBMCs provided the cDNA or gDNA that served as material.

Authors' processing steps: The authors estimated nucleated cell counts from reference gene primer amplification. The table came from immunoSEQ multiplex PCR; TCRdb's copy has only in-frame clones and leaves some out. V and J calls and clone size follow that table, whereas D and trimming were derived from the DNA. The repertoire holds hundreds of thousands of clones, with about 85% as singletons. The receptor's source is a woman in her late teens or twenties who had recovered from COVID-19. V and J are TRBV19 and TRBJ2-2, with 11 bases that match TRBD1. The specimen sequenced was peripheral blood. The CDR3 loop reads CAGQGASGSDTGELFF. DNA for the CDR3: TGTGCTGGACAGGGGGCGAGCGGGAGTGATACCGGGGAGCTGTTTTTT.